This T cell receptor beta chain was documented in a study of T cells in Graves' hyperthyroidism and ophthalmopathy (dated by TCRdb to the late 2010s). General notes on the study: Peripheral blood was sampled at the time of initial diagnosis, prior to any treatment. To identify distinguishing TCR V-J signatures, a discovery cohort of 100 patients was used, comprising 43 with Graves' ophthalmopathy and some 60 with stable Graves' hyperthyroidism. Once sampling was done, hyperthyroidism patients were given methimazole at a starting dose of 30 mg daily, whereas ophthalmopathy patients were given high-dose intravenous methylprednisolone. Prospective prediction of ophthalmopathy was tested in an independent validation cohort consisting of under 20 hyperthyroidism patients and some 16 patients who later progressed to ophthalmopathy. The 100 or so discovery patients were divided at random into training and test sets in a 7:3 ratio. According to the paper, TCR Vbeta CDR3 sequencing was carried out on about 140 peripheral blood samples, which came from more than 40 ophthalmopathy, about 75 hyperthyroidism and approximately 17 progressor patients. In roughly six Graves' hyperthyroidism patients, the study also compared T-cell repertoires from thyroid tissue with T-cell repertoires from blood.

General findings and caveats noted by the study authors: A model built on a 13 V-J signature distinguished ophthalmopathy from stable hyperthyroidism, reaching about 88% sensitivity and under 84% specificity in cross-validation and 80%/75% in testing. No statistical method was used to set the sample size in advance, and investigators knew the group allocation. During validation, the model predicted progression to ophthalmopathy a median of approximately 6 months ahead of onset, with 70.59% sensitivity and about 75% specificity. Blood samples also contained most of the expanded thyroid clonotypes (frequency above 0.001), which suggests that blood repertoires may reflect thyroid immune responses.

The TCR beta CDR3 regions were amplified from RNA transcripts. The first round of RT-PCR for the TCR CDR3 was performed with the HTBI primer set and the Qiagen OneStep RT-PCR kit. Libraries were constructed in a second round of multiplex PCR, after which size selection and purification were performed. Paired-end sequencing of the libraries was performed with 100 bp reads on an Illumina HiSeq2000. The authors' pipeline ran thus. SOAPnuke was used to process the raw data, removing reads that contained adapters or uncalled bases, had a mean Phred below 15, or lacked an exact match to the constant primer or identifier. COPE v1.2.5 was used to merge high-quality paired reads, and clonotypes were defined as unique nucleotide sequences. Clonotypes were aligned to IMGT TRBV, TRBD and TRBJ reference segments using MiTCR v1.1. Only V-J combinations with frequency above 0.0001, covering about 99% of repertoires, were analysed. A TCS score was defined as the ratio of F50 (clonal expansion) to E x V (chaos), with BLOSUM62-based TCRdist applied between CDR3 peptides within each V-J. Welch's t-statistics and random forest reduced roughly 500 V-J features to some 14, which were used in a naive Bayes classifier (R e1071). In TCRdb, the public reads were trimmed at Q25 with fastp and aligned with MiXCR, with productive beta chains retained. Rows merge per CDR3 protein into single entries with the most common DNA and genes. None of the V and J calls come from the authors' own analysis; TCRdb made them. This sample gives around 540,000 distinct CDR3 sequences in total; roughly 15% of them show up just once. Together, the top ten hold 29% of the sample.

Moderately to severely active disease, a Clinical Activity Score of at least 3, a NOSPECS grade of at least 4, and a duration under 3 months were present in ophthalmopathy patients. The study excluded patients with uncontrolled infections, other autoimmune diseases, pregnancy or lactation. Diagnoses were established on the basis of clinical symptoms, serum thyroxine and TRAb, thyroid ultrasound, and orbital computed tomography. PBMCs were separated from roughly 10 ml of fresh peripheral blood using Ficoll-Paque density gradient centrifugation. Total RNA was extracted using Trizol reagent, and RNA quality was assessed on an Agilent 2100 Bioanalyzer. Reading the germline V gene gives CDR1 KGHSH and CDR2 LQKENI. V and J lose 2 bases and 2 bases, and a span of 10 bases separates them. The CDR3 numbers 14 residues from cysteine through phenylalanine. Left in the record is the CDR3 DNA by itself, 42 bases read in frame from the first base.

At least ten counts were recorded for this clonotype. Its antigen is currently not known. The input lacks base qualities; no much larger clone sits a single base away. The sample comprised blood. The chain is encoded by TRBV18 joined to TRBJ2-7; the D gene is perhaps TRBD1 or TRBD2, each of them matching over 6 bases. This TCR was recovered from a woman in her thirties with Graves' ophthalmopathy. The DNA reads as follows: TGTGCCAGCTCACCAGGGGGGCCCACCTACGAGCAGTACTTC. Its coded protein is CASSPGGPTYEQYF.